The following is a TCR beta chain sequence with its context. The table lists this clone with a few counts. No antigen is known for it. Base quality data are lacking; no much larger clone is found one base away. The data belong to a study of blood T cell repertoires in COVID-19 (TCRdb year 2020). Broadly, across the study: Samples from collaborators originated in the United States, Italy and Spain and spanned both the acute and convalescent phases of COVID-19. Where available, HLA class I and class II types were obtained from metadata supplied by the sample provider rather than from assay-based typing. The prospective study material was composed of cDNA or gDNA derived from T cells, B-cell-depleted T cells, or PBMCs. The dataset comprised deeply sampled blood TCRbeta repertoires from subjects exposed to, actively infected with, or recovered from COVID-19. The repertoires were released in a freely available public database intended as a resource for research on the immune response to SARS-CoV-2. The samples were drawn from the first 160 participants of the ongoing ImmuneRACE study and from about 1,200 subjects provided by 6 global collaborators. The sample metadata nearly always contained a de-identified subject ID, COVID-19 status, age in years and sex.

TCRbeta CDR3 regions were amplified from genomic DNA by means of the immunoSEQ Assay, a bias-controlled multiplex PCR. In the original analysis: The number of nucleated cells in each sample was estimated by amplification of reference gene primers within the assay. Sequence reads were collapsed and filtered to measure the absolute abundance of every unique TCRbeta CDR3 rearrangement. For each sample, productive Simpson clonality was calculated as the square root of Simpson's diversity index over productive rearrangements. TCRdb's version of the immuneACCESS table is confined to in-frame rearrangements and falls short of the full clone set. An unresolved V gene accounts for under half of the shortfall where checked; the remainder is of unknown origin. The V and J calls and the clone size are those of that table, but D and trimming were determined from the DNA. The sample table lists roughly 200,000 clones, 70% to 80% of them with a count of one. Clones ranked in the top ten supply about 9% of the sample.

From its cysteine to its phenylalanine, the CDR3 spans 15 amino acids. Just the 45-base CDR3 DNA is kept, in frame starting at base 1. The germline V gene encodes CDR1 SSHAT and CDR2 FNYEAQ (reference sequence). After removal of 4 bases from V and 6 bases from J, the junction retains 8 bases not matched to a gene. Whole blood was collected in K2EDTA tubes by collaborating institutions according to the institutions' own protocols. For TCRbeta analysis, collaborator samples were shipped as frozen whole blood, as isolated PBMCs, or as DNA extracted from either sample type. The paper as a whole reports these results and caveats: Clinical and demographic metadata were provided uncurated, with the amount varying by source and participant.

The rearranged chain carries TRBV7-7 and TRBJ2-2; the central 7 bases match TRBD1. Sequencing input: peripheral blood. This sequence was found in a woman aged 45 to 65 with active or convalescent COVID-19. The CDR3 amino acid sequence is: CASSSEPQGSGELFF. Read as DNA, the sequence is TGTGCCAGCAGCTCGGAACCACAGGGGTCCGGGGAGCTGTTTTTT.